A selection of T cell receptor beta chains follows, all from one sample in a study of T cell changes during pregnancy in multiple sclerosis. Clones were read by immunoSEQ multiplex PCR, and TCRdb kept only the in-frame ones, dropping some. The profile shows about 89,000 clones, around 92% of them singletons. The source material was peripheral blood, sampled after pregnancy. These TCRs come from a female donor in good health, enrolled as a control in a pregnancy study. Both conserved end residues are part of each CDR3. A D gene is named only where the DNA matches it firmly. The size entry is marked missing in some rows and otherwise reads once, few, many or a size class.

d_gene	v_gene	abundance	j_gene	CDR3aa	CDR3nt
.	TRBV30	.	TRBJ2-7	CAWSVSYEQYF	TGTGCCTGGAGTGTCAGCTACGAGCAGTACTTC
.	TRBV5-4	.	TRBJ1-1	CASSQEENTEAFF	TGTGCCAGCAGCCAAGAGGAGAACACTGAAGCTTTCTTT
.	TRBV6-5	.	TRBJ2-7	CATGDSPPYEQYF	TGTGCCACAGGCGATAGTCCACCCTACGAGCAGTACTTC
.	TRBV13	once	TRBJ2-1	CASSPEGFDEQFF	TGTGCCAGCAGCCCCGAGGGTTTCGATGAGCAGTTCTTC
TRBD2	TRBV12-5	.	TRBJ2-7	CASGFPSTSGAYEQYF	TGTGCTAGTGGTTTCCCCTCGACTAGCGGAGCCTACGAGCAGTACTTC
.	TRBV9	few	TRBJ1-2	CASSVDTNYGYTF	TGTGCCAGCAGCGTAGACACTAACTATGGCTACACCTTC
TRBD2	TRBV7-9	once	TRBJ2-7	CASSLEAGERYEQYF	TGTGCCAGCAGCTTAGAAGCGGGAGAGAGGTACGAGCAGTACTTC
.	TRBV7-3	.	TRBJ1-5	CASSLSRDQPQHF	TGTGCCAGCAGCTTAAGCAGGGATCAGCCCCAGCATTTT
TRBD2	TRBV5-1	.	TRBJ2-3	CASSLATSGGGRDTQYF	TGCGCCAGCAGCCTGGCGACTAGCGGAGGGGGGAGAGATACGCAGTATTTT
TRBD1	TRBV5-1	.	TRBJ2-2	CASSPTGGNGGELFF	TGCGCCAGCAGTCCCACAGGGGGAAATGGCGGGGAGCTGTTTTTT
TRBD2	TRBV19	.	TRBJ2-5	CASSIDLPSGGEETQYF	TGTGCCAGTAGTATAGATCTTCCTAGCGGGGGTGAAGAGACCCAGTACTTC
TRBD1	TRBV19	.	TRBJ2-7	CASSLSTGATYEQYF	TGTGCCAGTAGTCTTTCGACAGGGGCCACCTACGAGCAGTACTTC
TRBD1	TRBV7-6	.	TRBJ1-2	CASSLGQGGGYTF	TGTGCCAGCAGCTTAGGACAGGGGGGCGGCTACACCTTC
TRBD2	TRBV4-1	.	TRBJ2-5	CASSQRLAKETQYF	TGCGCCAGCAGCCAAAGACTAGCAAAAGAGACCCAGTACTTC
TRBD1	TRBV28	.	TRBJ1-1	CASSTIGTVDTEAFF	TGTGCCAGCAGCACCATCGGGACAGTCGACACTGAAGCTTTCTTT
TRBD1	TRBV4-1	.	TRBJ2-7	CASSQLGQGRDEQYF	TGCGCCAGCAGCCAGTTAGGACAGGGCCGGGACGAGCAGTACTTC
.	TRBV19	few	TRBJ1-1	CARLLRGNTEAFF	TGTGCCAGACTGCTCAGGGGGAACACTGAAGCTTTCTTT
.	TRBV5-1	.	TRBJ1-1	CASSLPGTVTEAFF	TGCGCCAGCAGCTTACCCGGGACTGTCACTGAAGCTTTCTTT
.	TRBV7-8	.	TRBJ2-2	CASSVSYYTGELFF	TGTGCCAGCAGCGTGTCCTACTACACCGGGGAGCTGTTTTTT
.	TRBV6-5	.	TRBJ2-7	CASSSTGLYEQYF	TGTGCCAGCAGCTCAACAGGGCTCTACGAGCAGTACTTC
.	TRBV5-1	.	TRBJ2-5	CASSLGLEETQYF	TGCGCCAGCAGCTTGGGTCTAGAAGAGACCCAGTACTTC
.	TRBV28	once	TRBJ1-3	CASSGARNTIYF	TGTGCCAGCAGTGGGGCCCGAAACACCATATATTTT
.	TRBV27	.	TRBJ2-3	CASRTRWAGPLTDTQYF	TGTGCCAGCAGAACCCGTTGGGCGGGCCCCCTCACAGATACGCAGTATTTT
TRBD1	TRBV7-9	.	TRBJ1-1	CASSLGTGLNTEAFF	TGTGCCAGCAGCTTAGGGACAGGGTTGAACACTGAAGCTTTCTTT
TRBD1	TRBV5-6	.	TRBJ2-2	CASSLANRGTGELFF	TGTGCCAGCAGCTTGGCGAACAGGGGGACCGGGGAGCTGTTTTTT
.	TRBV5-6	once	TRBJ1-5	CASSLNSGVSNQPQHF	TGTGCCAGCAGCTTGAATTCCGGGGTTAGCAATCAGCCCCAGCATTTT
TRBD1	TRBV7-9	.	TRBJ1-1	CASRTGSTEAFF	TGTGCCAGCAGGACAGGGTCCACTGAAGCTTTCTTT
.	TRBV11-2	.	TRBJ2-7	CASSLLRGRPYEQYF	TGTGCCAGCAGCTTATTACGGGGGAGACCCTACGAGCAGTACTTC
TRBD1	TRBV6-5	.	TRBJ1-5	CAISSGTEPLQPQHF	TGTGCCATCAGTAGTGGGACAGAACCCCTCCAGCCCCAGCATTTT
TRBD1	TRBV28	.	TRBJ1-2	CASSRTGRGSGYTF	TGTGCCAGCAGTAGGACAGGGAGAGGCTCTGGCTACACCTTC
TRBD2	TRBV13	.	TRBJ2-7	CASRSLAGIPYYEQYF	TGTGCCAGCAGGTCGCTAGCGGGGATCCCGTACTACGAGCAGTACTTC
TRBD1	TRBV7-9	.	TRBJ2-5	CASNDRDRGYQETQYF	TGTGCCAGCAACGACCGGGACAGGGGGTACCAAGAGACCCAGTACTTC
.	TRBV27	.	TRBJ2-3	CASSWGGTDTQYF	TGTGCCAGCAGTTGGGGGGGCACAGATACGCAGTATTTT
.	TRBV15	.	TRBJ1-5	CATSRARRNQPQHF	TGTGCCACCAGCAGAGCGCGGCGAAATCAGCCCCAGCATTTT
TRBD2	TRBV9	.	TRBJ2-5	CASSAGTSGMETQYF	TGTGCCAGCAGCGCCGGGACTAGCGGGATGGAGACCCAGTACTTC
TRBD2	TRBV18	.	TRBJ2-1	CASSNFWRREVYNEQFF	TGTGCCAGCTCAAACTTTTGGAGGCGGGAGGTCTACAATGAGCAGTTCTTC
.	TRBV4-1	.	TRBJ2-7	CASSPGGGNGVSYEQYF	TGCGCCAGCAGCCCTGGAGGAGGGAACGGTGTCTCCTACGAGCAGTACTTC
TRBD2	TRBV5-5	.	TRBJ2-3	CASSAQTSGSDTQYF	TGTGCCAGCAGCGCACAGACTAGCGGGAGTGATACGCAGTATTTT
.	TRBV10-3	.	TRBJ2-1	CAVFTGTANEQFF	TGTGCCGTATTTACCGGGACTGCCAATGAGCAGTTCTTC
TRBD1	TRBV5-1	.	TRBJ2-7	CASKRGTGGNEQYF	TGCGCCAGCAAACGCGGGACAGGTGGTAACGAGCAGTACTTC
.	TRBV2	once	TRBJ2-5	CASTPGYQETQYF	TGTGCCAGCACCCCAGGGTACCAAGAGACCCAGTACTTC
.	TRBV7-9	.	TRBJ1-5	CASSENKGGQPQHF	TGTGCCAGCAGCGAAAACAAGGGAGGTCAGCCCCAGCATTTT
.	TRBV7-9	.	TRBJ1-1	CASSHPGANTEAFF	TGTGCCAGCAGCCACCCAGGGGCAAACACTGAAGCTTTCTTT
TRBD2	TRBV5-6	once	TRBJ2-1	CASSLLAGGPANEQFF	TGTGCCAGCAGCTTGCTGGCGGGAGGGCCGGCCAATGAGCAGTTCTTC
.	TRBV11-2	.	TRBJ1-5	CASSLGQYSNQPQHF	TGTGCCAGCAGCTTAGGACAGTATAGCAATCAGCCCCAGCATTTT
.	TRBV5-1	.	TRBJ2-2	CASSLEARSTGELFF	TGCGCCAGCAGCTTGGAAGCTAGATCCACCGGGGAGCTGTTTTTT